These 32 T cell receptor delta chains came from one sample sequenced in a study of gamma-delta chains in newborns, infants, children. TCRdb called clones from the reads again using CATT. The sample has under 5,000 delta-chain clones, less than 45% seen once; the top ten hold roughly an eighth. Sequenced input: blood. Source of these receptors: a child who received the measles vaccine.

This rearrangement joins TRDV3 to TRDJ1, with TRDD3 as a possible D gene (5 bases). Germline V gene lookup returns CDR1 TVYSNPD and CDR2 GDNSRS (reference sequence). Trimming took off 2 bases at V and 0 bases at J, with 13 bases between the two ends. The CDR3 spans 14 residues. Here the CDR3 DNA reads TGTGCCTTTCAACGGGGGTGGTACACCGATAAACTCATCTTT. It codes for CAFQRGWYTDKLIF.

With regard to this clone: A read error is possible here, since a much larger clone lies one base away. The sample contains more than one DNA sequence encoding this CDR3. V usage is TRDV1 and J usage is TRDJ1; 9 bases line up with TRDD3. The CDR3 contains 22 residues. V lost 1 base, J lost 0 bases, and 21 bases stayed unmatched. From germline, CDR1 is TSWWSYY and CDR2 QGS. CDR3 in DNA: TGTGCTCTTGGGGAACCCCGCCTTCCCCCTTACTGGGGGAGAAGGTACACCGATAAACTCATCTTT. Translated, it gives CALGEPRLPPYWGRRYTDKLIF.

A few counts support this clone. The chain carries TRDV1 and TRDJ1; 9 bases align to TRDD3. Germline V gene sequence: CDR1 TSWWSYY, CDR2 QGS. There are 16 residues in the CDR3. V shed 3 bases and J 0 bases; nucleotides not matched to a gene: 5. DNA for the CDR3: TGTGCTCTTGGGGACCGTACTGGGGGACACACCGATAAACTCATCTTT. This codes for CALGDRTGGHTDKLIF.

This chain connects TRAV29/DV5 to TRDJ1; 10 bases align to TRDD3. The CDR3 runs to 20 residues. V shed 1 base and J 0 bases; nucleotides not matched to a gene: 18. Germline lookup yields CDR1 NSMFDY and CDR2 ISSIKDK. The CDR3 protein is CAASPHRVHWGMGYTDKLIF. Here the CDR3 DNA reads TGTGCAGCAAGCCCCCATAGAGTGCACTGGGGGATGGGGTACACCGATAAACTCATCTTT.

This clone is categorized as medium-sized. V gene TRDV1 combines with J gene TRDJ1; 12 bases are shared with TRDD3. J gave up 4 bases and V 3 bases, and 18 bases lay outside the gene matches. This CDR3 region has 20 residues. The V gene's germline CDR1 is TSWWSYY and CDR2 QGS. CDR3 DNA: TGTGCTCTTGGGGAGTCGGCCTTCCCTACTGGGGGATACCTGGGCGATAAACTCATCTTT. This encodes CALGESAFPTGGYLGDKLIF.

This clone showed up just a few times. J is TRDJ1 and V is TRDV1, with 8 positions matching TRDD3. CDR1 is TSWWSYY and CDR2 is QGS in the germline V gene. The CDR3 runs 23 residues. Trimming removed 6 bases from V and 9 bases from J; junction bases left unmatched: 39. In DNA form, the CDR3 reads TGTGCTCTTGGAGAGCGAGGCTTCCTCCCTCCTATTTACTGGGGGTCCCCTAGAGAAGAACTCATCTTT. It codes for CALGERGFLPPIYWGSPREELIF.

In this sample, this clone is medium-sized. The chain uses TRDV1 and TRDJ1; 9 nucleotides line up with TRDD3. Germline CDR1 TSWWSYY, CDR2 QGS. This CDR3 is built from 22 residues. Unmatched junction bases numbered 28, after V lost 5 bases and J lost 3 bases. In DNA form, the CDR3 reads TGTGCTCTTGGGCACTGCTTTCCTACGAAGTACTGGGGGACCCCCAGTGCCGATAAACTCATCTTT. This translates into CALGHCFPTKYWGTPSADKLIF.

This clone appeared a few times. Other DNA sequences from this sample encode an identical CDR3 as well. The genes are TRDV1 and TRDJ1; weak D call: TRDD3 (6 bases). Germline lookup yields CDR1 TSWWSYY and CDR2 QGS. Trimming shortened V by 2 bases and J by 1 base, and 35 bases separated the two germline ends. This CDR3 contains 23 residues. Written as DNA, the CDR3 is TGTGCTCTTGGGGAAATCTTAGGACCGGTCCCCCGATACGCAAACCCGGGCACCGATAAACTCATCTTT. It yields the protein CALGEILGPVPRYANPGTDKLIF.

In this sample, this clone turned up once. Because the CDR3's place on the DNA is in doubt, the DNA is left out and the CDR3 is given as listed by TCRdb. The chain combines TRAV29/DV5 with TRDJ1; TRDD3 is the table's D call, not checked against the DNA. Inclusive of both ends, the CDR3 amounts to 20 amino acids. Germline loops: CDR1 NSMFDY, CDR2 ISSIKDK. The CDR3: CSVLLCRDGGHWGIRTKLIF.

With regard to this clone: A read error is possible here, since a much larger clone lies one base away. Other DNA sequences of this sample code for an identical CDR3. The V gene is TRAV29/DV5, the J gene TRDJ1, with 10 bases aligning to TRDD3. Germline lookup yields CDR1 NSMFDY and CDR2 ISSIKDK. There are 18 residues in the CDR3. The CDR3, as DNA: TGTGCAGCAAGGATTGGGGGATACTACAGTGGGTACACCGATAAACTCATTTTT. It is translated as CAARIGGYYSGYTDKLIF.

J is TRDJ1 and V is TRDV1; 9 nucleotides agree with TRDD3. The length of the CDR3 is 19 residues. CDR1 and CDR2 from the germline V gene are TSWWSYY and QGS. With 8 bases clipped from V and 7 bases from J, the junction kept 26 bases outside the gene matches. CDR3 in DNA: TGTGCTCTTCCCCAAAACAAATTATGGGGGATAGGGCCCCGTCGTAAACTCATCTTT. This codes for CALPQNKLWGIGPRRKLIF.

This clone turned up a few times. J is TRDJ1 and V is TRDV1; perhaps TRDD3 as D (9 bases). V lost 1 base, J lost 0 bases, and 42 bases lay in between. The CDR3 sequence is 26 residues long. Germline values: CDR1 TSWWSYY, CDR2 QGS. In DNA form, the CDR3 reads TGTGCTCTTGGGGAACCGGCTTCCTACACGCGCGATGATCTGGGGATACGGGGATTGTACACCGATAAACTCATCTTT. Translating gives CALGEPASYTRDDLGIRGLYTDKLIF.

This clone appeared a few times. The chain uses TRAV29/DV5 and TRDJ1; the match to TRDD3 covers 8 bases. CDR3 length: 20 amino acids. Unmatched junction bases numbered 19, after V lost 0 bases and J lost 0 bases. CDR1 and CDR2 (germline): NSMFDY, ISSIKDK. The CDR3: CAASARPPELGVPDTDKLIF. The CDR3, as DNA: TGTGCAGCAAGCGCGCGTCCCCCCGAACTGGGGGTCCCGGACACCGATAAACTCATCTTT.

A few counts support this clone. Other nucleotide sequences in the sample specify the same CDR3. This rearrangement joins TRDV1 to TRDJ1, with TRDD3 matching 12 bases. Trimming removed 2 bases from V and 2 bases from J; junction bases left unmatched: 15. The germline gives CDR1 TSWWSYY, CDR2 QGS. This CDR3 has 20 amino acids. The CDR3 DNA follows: TGTGCTCTTGGGGAAAGGAAGGAGCTGCTGGGGGATACGCGAACCGATAAACTCATCTTT. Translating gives CALGERKELLGDTRTDKLIF.

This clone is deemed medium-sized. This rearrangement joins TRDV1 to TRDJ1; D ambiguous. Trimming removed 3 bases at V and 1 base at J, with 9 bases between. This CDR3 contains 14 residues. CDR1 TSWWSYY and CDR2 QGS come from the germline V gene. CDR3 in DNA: TGTGCTCTTGGGGACTCCCGCTCCACCGATAAACTCATCTTT. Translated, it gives CALGDSRSTDKLIF.

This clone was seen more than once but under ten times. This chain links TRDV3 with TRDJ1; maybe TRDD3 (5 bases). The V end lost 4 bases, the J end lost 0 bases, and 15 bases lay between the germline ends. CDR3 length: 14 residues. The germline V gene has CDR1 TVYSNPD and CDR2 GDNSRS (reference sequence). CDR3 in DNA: TGTGCCTCTAGCCCGGGGGTTTACACCGATAAACTCATCTTT. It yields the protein CASSPGVYTDKLIF. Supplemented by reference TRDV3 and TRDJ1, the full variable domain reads CDKVTQSSPDQTVASGSEVVLLCTYDTVYSNPDLFWYRIRPDYSFQFVFYGDNSRSEGADFTQGRFSVKHILTQKAFHLVISPVRTEDSATYYCASSPGVYTDKLIFGKGTRVTVEP.

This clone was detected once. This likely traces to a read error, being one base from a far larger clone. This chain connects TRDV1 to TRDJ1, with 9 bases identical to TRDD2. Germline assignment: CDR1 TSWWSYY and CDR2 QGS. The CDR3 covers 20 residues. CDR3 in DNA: TGTGCTCCTGGGGAACTCAGCCTTCCTACGGGGGATTGCTTCTGCGATAAACTCATCTTT. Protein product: CAPGELSLPTGDCFCDKLIF.

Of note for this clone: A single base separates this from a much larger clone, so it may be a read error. This chain's CDR3 is CACDTMGTSSWDTRQIFF. In nucleotides, the CDR3 is TGTGCCTGTGACACCATGGGGACTAGCTCCTGGGACACCCGACAGATATTTTTC. This chain links TRDV2 with TRDJ3, with TRDD3 as a possible D gene (5 bases). Looked up from germline, CDR1 is GEAIGNYY and CDR2 is EKD. The CDR3 is 18 amino acids.

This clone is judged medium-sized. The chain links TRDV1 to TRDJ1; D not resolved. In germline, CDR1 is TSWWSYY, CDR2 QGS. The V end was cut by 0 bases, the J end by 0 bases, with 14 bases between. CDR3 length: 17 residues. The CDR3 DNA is TGTGCTCTTGGGGAACTATCGATAAGAACGCACACCGATAAACTCATCTTT. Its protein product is CALGELSIRTHTDKLIF.

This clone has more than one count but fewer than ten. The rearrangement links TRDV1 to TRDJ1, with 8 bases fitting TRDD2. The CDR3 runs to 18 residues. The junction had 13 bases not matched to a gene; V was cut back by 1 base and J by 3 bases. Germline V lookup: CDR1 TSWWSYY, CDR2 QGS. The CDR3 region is CALGEPSYAPKGADKLIF. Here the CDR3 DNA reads TGTGCTCTTGGGGAACCTTCCTACGCACCCAAGGGGGCCGATAAACTCATCTTT.

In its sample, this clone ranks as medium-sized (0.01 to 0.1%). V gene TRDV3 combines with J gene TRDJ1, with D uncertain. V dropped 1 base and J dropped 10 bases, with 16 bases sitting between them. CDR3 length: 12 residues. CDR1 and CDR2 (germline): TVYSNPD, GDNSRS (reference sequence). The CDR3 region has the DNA TGTGCCTTTACCCCGTTGTCGTCTGCACTCATCTTT. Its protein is CAFTPLSSALIF.

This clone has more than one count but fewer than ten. CDR3 residues: CALGERILHAGGPNKLIF. DNA of the CDR3: TGTGCTCTTGGGGAACGCATTTTACACGCTGGGGGCCCTAATAAACTCATCTTT. The rearrangement uses TRDV1 and TRDJ1; TRDD3 aligns across 7 bases. The V gene end was trimmed by 1 base and the J gene end by 6 bases; junction bases not matched to a gene: 17. This CDR3 comprises 18 residues. Germline CDR1 reads TSWWSYY; CDR2 reads QGS.

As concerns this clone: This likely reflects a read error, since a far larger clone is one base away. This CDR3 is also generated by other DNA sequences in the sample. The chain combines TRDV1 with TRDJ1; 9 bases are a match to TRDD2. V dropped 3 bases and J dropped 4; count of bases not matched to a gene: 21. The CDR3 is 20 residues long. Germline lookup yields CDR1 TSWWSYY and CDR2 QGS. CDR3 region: CALGELSLPTGDCFCDKLIF. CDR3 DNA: TGTGCTCTTGGGGAGCTCAGCCTTCCTACGGGGGATTGCTTCTGCGATAAACTCATCTTT.

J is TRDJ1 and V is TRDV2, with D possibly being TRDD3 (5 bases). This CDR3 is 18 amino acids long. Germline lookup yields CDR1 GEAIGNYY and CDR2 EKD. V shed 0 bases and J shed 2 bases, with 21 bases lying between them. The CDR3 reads CACDTLFGRGTSTDKLIF. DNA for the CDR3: TGTGCCTGTGACACCCTATTCGGTCGGGGAACCTCAACCGATAAACTCATCTTT.

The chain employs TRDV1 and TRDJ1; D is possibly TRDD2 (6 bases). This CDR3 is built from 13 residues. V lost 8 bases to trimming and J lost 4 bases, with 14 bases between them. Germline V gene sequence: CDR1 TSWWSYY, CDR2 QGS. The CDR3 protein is CALSYEWIDKLIF. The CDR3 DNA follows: TGTGCTCTTTCCTACGAGTGGATCGATAAACTCATCTTT.

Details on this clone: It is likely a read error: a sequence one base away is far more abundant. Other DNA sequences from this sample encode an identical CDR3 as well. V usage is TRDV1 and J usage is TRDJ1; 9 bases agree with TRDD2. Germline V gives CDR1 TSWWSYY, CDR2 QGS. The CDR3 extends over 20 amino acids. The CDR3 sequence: CALGELSLPTGDCFCDKLIF. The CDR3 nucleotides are TGTGCTCTTGGGGAACTCAGCCTTCCTACGGGGGATTGCTTCTGCGATAAACTTATCTTT.

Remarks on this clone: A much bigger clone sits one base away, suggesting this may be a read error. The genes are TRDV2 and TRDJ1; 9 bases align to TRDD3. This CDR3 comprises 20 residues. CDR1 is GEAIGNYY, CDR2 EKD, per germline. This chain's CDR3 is CACDTVLGDPLFFYTDRLIF. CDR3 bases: TGTGCCTGTGACACCGTGCTGGGGGATCCCTTATTCTTTTACACCGATAGACTCATCTTT.

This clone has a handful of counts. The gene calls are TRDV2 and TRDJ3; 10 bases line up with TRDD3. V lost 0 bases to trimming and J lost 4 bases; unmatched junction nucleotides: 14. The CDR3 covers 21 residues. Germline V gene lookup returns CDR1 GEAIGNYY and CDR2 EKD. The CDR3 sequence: CACDTRRWGIQSSWDTRQMFF. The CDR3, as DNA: TGTGCCTGTGACACCCGGCGATGGGGGATACAGTCGTCTTGGGACACCCGACAGATGTTTTTC.

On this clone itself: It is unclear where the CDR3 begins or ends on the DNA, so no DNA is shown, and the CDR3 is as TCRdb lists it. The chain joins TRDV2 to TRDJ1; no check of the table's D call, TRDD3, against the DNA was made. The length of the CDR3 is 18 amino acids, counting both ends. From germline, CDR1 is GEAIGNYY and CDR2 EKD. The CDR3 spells CACAASVPFTGGYGKLIF.

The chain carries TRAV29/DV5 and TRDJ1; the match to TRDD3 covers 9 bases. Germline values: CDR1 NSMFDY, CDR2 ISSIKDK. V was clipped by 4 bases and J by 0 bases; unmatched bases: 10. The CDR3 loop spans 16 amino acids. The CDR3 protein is CAASPGIRRHTDKLIF. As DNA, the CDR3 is TGTGCAGCATCTCCGGGGATACGGCGACACACCGATAAACTCATCTTT. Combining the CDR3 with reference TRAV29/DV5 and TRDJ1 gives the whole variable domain DQQVKQNSPSLSVQEGRISILNCDYTNSMFDYFLWYKKYPAEGPTFLISISSIKDKNEDGRFTVFLNKSAKHLSLHIVPSQPGDSAVYFCAASPGIRRHTDKLIFGKGTRVTVEP.

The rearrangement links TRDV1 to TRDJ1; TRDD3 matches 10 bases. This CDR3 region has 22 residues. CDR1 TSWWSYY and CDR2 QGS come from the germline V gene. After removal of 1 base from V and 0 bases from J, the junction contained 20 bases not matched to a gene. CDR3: CALGEQAYVTPGGYEYTDKLIF. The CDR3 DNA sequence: TGTGCTCTTGGGGAACAAGCCTACGTAACCCCAGGGGGATACGAGTACACCGATAAACTCATCTTT.

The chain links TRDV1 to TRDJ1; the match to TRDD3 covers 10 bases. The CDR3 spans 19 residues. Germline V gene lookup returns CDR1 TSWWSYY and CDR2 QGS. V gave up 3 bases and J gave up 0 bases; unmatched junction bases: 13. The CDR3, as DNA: TGTGCTCTTGGGGAGCTGACCGGGGGATACGGGAAAGACACCGATAAACTCATCTTT. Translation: CALGELTGGYGKDTDKLIF.